This TCR beta chain emerged from a study of high-grade serous ovarian cancer treatment subgroups. Turning to the study itself: Each sample yielded on average around 7,000 unique TCR beta rearrangements from some 14,000 reads. Findings and caveats of the study: The analyses considered CDR3 and ignored CDR1 and CDR2. Repertoire similarity ranged roughly 0.095 to 0.8 between tumors of one patient.

Unmatched junction bases numbered 10, after V lost 4 bases and J lost 8 bases. Germline V lookup: CDR1 MNHEY, CDR2 SMNVEV (reference sequence). The CDR3 extends over 16 amino acids. A note on this clone: Its antigen is unknown.

The protocol was immunoSEQ multiplex PCR, while the TCRdb copy is restricted to in-frame clones and leaves out a portion. The sample lists 4,800 or so clones, approximately 70% seen once, with around a tenth in the top ten. Tumor tissue was taken before any definitive surgery or chemotherapy was given. The sequencing input was tumor tissue. The source of this sequence is a human donor with high-grade serous ovarian cancer. The chain employs TRBV27 and TRBJ2-1; 11 bases match TRBD2. CDR3 nucleotides: TGTGCCAGCAGTTCAATGACTAGCGGGAAGTTTCATGAGCAGTTCTTC. Protein sequence: CASSSMTSGKFHEQFF.